The 7 T cell receptor beta chains given below trace back to one sample, sequenced in a study of blood T cell repertoires in COVID-19. Repertoires were generated with immunoSEQ multiplex PCR, while TCRdb's copy carries only in-frame clones and drops some. The sample contains about 51,000 clones, 80% to 85% of which appear only once. The sequencing input was peripheral blood. These receptors were obtained from a human donor with acute or convalescent COVID-19. The donor label of this sample is uncertain.

This clone was counted once. This chain links TRBV2 with TRBJ2-3; D is perhaps TRBD2 (5 bases). The V gene lost 4 bases and the J gene lost 4 bases, with 15 bases spanning the gap. Per germline, CDR1 SNHLY and CDR2 FYNNEI. The CDR3 has 15 amino acids. The CDR3 nucleotides read TGTGCCAGCAGTGTCGTGGGAGTCCCGGCAGATACGCAGTATTTT. Translated: CASSVVGVPADTQYF.

This chain joins TRBV19 and TRBJ2-7; perhaps TRBD2 as D (5 bases). The CDR3 sequence is 13 residues long. The V and J ends lost 4 bases and 3 bases respectively, with 10 bases between them. Germline V CDR1 and CDR2: LNHDA, SQIVND (reference sequence). CDR3 loop: CASSRTRDYEQYF. CDR3 bases: TGTGCCAGTAGTAGGACGAGGGACTACGAGCAGTACTTC.

This clone was recorded a few times. CDR3 sequence (DNA): TGTGCCAGTAGTATTGACGTGCCGGGACAGGGTGCGGGCAATCAGCCCCAGCATTTT. This gives the protein CASSIDVPGQGAGNQPQHF. The rearrangement joins TRBV19 to TRBJ1-5; the match to TRBD1 covers 9 bases. The CDR3 runs 19 residues. Per germline, CDR1 LNHDA and CDR2 SQIVND (reference sequence). After removal of 3 bases from V and 2 bases from J, the junction contained 14 bases not matched to a gene.

This clone showed up just once. The chain joins TRBV18 to TRBJ1-3; D may be TRBD1 (5 bases). CDR1 and CDR2 from the germline V gene are KGHSH and LQKENI. V shed 0 bases and J shed 0 bases, with 6 bases lying between them. This CDR3 spans 15 amino acids. CDR3 DNA: TGTGCCAGCTCACCACCGACAGACTCTGGAAACACCATATATTTT. Translated, it gives CASSPPTDSGNTIYF. The variable domain in full, completed from reference TRBV18 and TRBJ1-3, reads NAGVMQNPRHLVRRRGQEARLRCSPMKGHSHVYWYRQLPEEGLKFMVYLQKENIIDESGMPKERFSAEFPKEGPSILRIQQVVRGDSAAYFCASSPPTDSGNTIYFGEGSWLTVV.

Of note for this clone: Compared with germline, one end of the junction differs, possibly owing to a read error. The chain links TRBV7-6 to TRBJ2-1, with 8 bases matching TRBD2. The CDR3 totals 16 residues. From germline, CDR1 is SGHVS and CDR2 FNYEAQ. The CDR3: CASSLAGGGSYNEQFF. DNA of the CDR3: TGTGCCAGCAGCCTAGCCGGGGGGGGATCCTACAATGAGCAGTTCTTC.

The chain joins TRBV12-3 or TRBV12-4 to TRBJ1-1; 8 nucleotides line up with TRBD1. Germline trimming cut 5 bases from V and 6 bases from J; bases unmatched to any gene: 2. The length of the CDR3 is 12 residues. Here the CDR3 reads CASSDRGSEAFF. The CDR3 DNA sequence: TGTGCCAGCAGTGACAGGGGTTCTGAAGCTTTCTTT.

The J gene is TRBJ2-5, the V gene TRBV10-2; 7 bases fit TRBD2. Germline V gives CDR1 WSHSY, CDR2 SAAADI. The junction had 3 bases not matched to a gene; V was cut back by 8 bases and J by 3 bases. The CDR3 covers 12 residues. This CDR3 is CASGRAEETQYF. CDR3 DNA sequence: TGCGCCAGCGGGAGGGCCGAAGAGACCCAGTACTTC.